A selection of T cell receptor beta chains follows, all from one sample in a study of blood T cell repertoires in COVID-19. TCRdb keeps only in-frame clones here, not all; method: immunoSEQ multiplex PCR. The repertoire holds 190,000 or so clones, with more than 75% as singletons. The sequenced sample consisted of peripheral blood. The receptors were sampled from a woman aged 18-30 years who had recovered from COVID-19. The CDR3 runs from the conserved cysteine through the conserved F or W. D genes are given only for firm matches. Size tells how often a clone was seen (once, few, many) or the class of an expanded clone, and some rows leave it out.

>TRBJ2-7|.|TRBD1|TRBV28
TGTGCCAGCAGTTTATCAGGACAGGGGAGTTACGAGCAGTACTTC
CASSLSGQGSYEQYF
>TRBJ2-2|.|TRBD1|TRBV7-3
TGTGCCAGCAGCTCGGGACAGCCGAACACCGGGGAGCTGTTTTTT
CASSSGQPNTGELFF
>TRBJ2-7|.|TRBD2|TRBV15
TGTGCCACCAGTTGGGGGGGGGCCTACGAGCAGTACTTC
CATSWGGAYEQYF
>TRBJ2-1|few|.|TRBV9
TGTGCCAGCAGCGCGAGGGTGAGTAGCTCCTACAATGAGCAGTTCTTC
CASSARVSSSYNEQFF
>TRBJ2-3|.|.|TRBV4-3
TGCGCCAGCAGCTCTGACACTTCTAGGGTCCACAGGACACAGGGAGATACGCAGTATTTT
CASSSDTSRVHRTQGDTQYF
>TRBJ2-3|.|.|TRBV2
TGTGCCAGCAGTGTAAATACGCAGTATTTT
CASSVNTQYF
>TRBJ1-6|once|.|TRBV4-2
TGTGCCAGCAGCCACCCTTCATCCGGGGGAGGCCTAACACCCCTCCACTTT
CASSHPSSGGGLTPLHF
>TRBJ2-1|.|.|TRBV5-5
TGTGCCAGCAGCCTATCCCGGGGTTACAATGAGCAGTTCTTC
CASSLSRGYNEQFF
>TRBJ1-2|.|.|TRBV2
TGTGCCAGCAGGGGGCTCGATTTCTATGGCTACACCTTC
CASRGLDFYGYTF
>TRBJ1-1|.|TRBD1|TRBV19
TGTGCCAGTAGTGACCCAGGGACAGGGTACGACATGAACACTGAAGCTTTCTTT
CASSDPGTGYDMNTEAFF
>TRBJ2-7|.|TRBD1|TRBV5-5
TGTGCCAGCACTCCGACAGGGTTCGAGCAGTACTTC
CASTPTGFEQYF
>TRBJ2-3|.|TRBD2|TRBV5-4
TGTGCCAGCAGCTCGTATAGCGGGGGCCAGACAGATACGCAGTATTTT
CASSSYSGGQTDTQYF
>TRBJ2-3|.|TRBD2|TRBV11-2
TGTGCCAGCAGCTTTCTAGGGACTAGCGGGAGGTCAGGTACGCAGTATTTT
CASSFLGTSGRSGTQYF
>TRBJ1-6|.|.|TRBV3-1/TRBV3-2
TGTGCCAGCAGCCAACGCGGGTATTCACCCCTCCACTTT
CASSQRGYSPLHF
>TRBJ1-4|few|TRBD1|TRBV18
TGTGCCAGCTCACCGGACCAGACAGGGGCAGGGGAAAAACTGTTTTTT
CASSPDQTGAGEKLFF
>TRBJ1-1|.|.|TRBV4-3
TGCGCCAGCAGCCAAGATCCGGGAATGAACACTGAAGCTTTCTTT
CASSQDPGMNTEAFF
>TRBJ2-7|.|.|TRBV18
TGTGCCAGCTCACCACCAACAGTAACCTACGAGCAGTACTTC
CASSPPTVTYEQYF
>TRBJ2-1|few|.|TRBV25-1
TGTGCCAGCAGTGAATTTGTAGCGGAGGTTTACAATGAGCAGTTCTTC
CASSEFVAEVYNEQFF
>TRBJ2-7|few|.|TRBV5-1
TGCGCCAGCAGCTTGCAGGGGTCCCGCGAGCAGTACTTC
CASSLQGSREQYF
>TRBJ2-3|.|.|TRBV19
TGTGCCAGTAGTATCGGGGGCACAGATACGCAGTATTTT
CASSIGGTDTQYF
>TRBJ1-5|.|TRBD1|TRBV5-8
TGTGCCAGCAGCTCCGGGACAGTAGAGGGTCAGCCCCAGCATTTT
CASSSGTVEGQPQHF
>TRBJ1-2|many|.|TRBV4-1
TGCGCCAGCAGCCAGACCCGAACAGGTTATGGCTACACCTTC
CASSQTRTGYGYTF
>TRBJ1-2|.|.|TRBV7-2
TGTGCCAGCAGCCCAGTTGGGGGGGACAACTATGGCTACACCTTC
CASSPVGGDNYGYTF
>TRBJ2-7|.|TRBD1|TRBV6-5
TGTGCCAGCAGAGACAGGGGGCCATACGAGCAGTACTTC
CASRDRGPYEQYF
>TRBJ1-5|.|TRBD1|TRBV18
TGTGCCAGCTCACCCCCGACAGGGGGCGCAGAGCCCCAGCATTTT
CASSPPTGGAEPQHF
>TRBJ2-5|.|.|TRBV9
TGTGCCAGCAGCGTAGCTACGGGTATATCGACCCAGTACTTC
CASSVATGISTQYF
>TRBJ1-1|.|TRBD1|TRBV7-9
TGTGCCAGCAGCTTCCAGGGGGAGCGCCCTGAAGCTTTCTTT
CASSFQGERPEAFF
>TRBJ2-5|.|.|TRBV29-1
TGCAGCGTTGAAGATCTCCCCGACTTCCAAGAGACCCAGTACTTC
CSVEDLPDFQETQYF
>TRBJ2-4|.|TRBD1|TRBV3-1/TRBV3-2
TGTGCCAGCAGCCAAGATTGGGCCGGGACAGGGAGGTCCAAAAACATTCAGTACTTC
CASSQDWAGTGRSKNIQYF
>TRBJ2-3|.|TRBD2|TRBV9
TGTGCCAGCAGCGTAAATCCAGCGGGAGTCACAGATACGCAGTATTTT
CASSVNPAGVTDTQYF
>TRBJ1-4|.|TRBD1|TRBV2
TGTGCCAGCACCGCCGGGACAGGAGGTGAAAAACTGTTTTTT
CASTAGTGGEKLFF
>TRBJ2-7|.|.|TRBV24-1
TGTGCCACCAGTGACAACGGCAGGGGAGTCTCCTACGAGCAGTACTTC
CATSDNGRGVSYEQYF
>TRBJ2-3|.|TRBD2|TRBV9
TGTGCCAGCAGCGTTCGAGGGTTAGCGGGAGGAACAGATACGCAGTATTTT
CASSVRGLAGGTDTQYF
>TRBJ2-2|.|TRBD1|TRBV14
TGTGCCAGCAGCCCGGACAGGGGGACCGGGGAGCTGTTTTTT
CASSPDRGTGELFF
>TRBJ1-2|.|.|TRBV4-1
TGCGCCAGCAGCCAAGGCCAGTATGGCTACACCTTC
CASSQGQYGYTF
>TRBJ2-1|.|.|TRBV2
TGTGCCAGCAGTGGGCGGCTGTACAATGAGCAGTTCTTC
CASSGRLYNEQFF
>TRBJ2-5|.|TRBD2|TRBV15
TGTGCCACCAGCAGAGATAGCGGGAGGGTGGAGACCCAGTACTTC
CATSRDSGRVETQYF
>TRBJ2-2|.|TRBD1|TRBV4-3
TGCGCCAGCAGCACCCGGGACAGCCCCACCGGGGAGCTGTTTTTT
CASSTRDSPTGELFF
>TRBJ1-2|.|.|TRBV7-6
TGTGCCAGCAGCCCCGGACAAGGCTATGGCTACACCTTC
CASSPGQGYGYTF
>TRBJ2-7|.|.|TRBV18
TGTGCCAGCTCACCACCTGCGGGGGCACGATCCTACGAGCAGTACTTC
CASSPPAGARSYEQYF
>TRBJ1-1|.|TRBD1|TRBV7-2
TGTGCCAGCAGGGGACAGCAGAACACTGAAGCTTTCTTT
CASRGQQNTEAFF
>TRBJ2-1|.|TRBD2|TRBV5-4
TGTGCCAGCAGAACCAGCGGGGGGGTAAATGAGCAGTTCTTC
CASRTSGGVNEQFF
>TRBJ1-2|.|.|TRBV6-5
TGTGCCAGCAGCCGCTCAGGGGACTATGGCTACACCTTC
CASSRSGDYGYTF
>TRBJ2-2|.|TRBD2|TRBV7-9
TGTGCCAGCAGCTTGAAAGCGGGGGGGATTACCGGGGAGCTGTTTTTT
CASSLKAGGITGELFF
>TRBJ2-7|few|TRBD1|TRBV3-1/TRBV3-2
TGTGCCAGCAGCCAACTGACCGGGACAGGGATGAACGAGCAGTACTTC
CASSQLTGTGMNEQYF
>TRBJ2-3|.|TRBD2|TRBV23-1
TGCGCCAGCAGTCCGAGCGGGGGGGCGATAGATACGCAGTATTTT
CASSPSGGAIDTQYF
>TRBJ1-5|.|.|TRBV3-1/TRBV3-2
TGTGCCAGCAGCCAAGGGCTTACTACTAATCAGCCCCAGCATTTT
CASSQGLTTNQPQHF
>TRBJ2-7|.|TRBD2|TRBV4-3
TGCGCCAGCAGCCAAGATTGGGTAGCGGGGCTCTACGAGCAGTACTTC
CASSQDWVAGLYEQYF
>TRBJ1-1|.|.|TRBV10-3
TGTGCCACCGTGCCCCAGGGGAGCACTGAAGCTTTCTTT
CATVPQGSTEAFF
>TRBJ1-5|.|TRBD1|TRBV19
TGTGCCAGTAGGAATACAGGGGGATCGGAGCCCCAGCATTTT
CASRNTGGSEPQHF
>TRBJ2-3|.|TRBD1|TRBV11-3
TGTGCCAGCAGCTCCCGACAGGGGAGCACAGATACGCAGTATTTT
CASSSRQGSTDTQYF
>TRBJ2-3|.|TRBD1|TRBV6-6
TGTGCCAGCAGTCCCCGGACAGGGGGCACAGATACGCAGTATTTT
CASSPRTGGTDTQYF